This T cell receptor (beta chain) originates from a study of PD-1 blockade in classical Hodgkin lymphoma. Time point: newly diagnosed, previously untreated cHL patient sample. Researchers used magnetic negative selection to pull out pure CD4+ T cells from thawed PBMCs. Some clones are missing from TCRdb's copy, which holds only in-frame ones; the method was immunoSEQ multiplex PCR. The sample carries about 32,000 clones, roughly nine tenths recorded once. The germline gives CDR1 MNHEY, CDR2 SVGAGI. V was clipped by 6 bases and J by 2 bases, with 13 bases between them. The CDR3 is 15 residues long. This receptor was identified in a human donor with classical Hodgkin lymphoma. The chain employs TRBV6-5 and TRBJ2-2; tentatively, D is TRBD2 (5 bases). The sequenced sample was CD4+ T cells from blood. CDR3 region: CASRIREFNTGELFF. CDR3 DNA: TGTGCCAGCAGGATCCGGGAATTCAACACCGGGGAGCTGTTTTTT.